The next 32 T cell receptor beta chains were all read from a single sample in a study of beta chain features in type 1 diabetes. As every portion of the isolated RNA was reverse transcribed, the sequencing read expressed TCRB transcripts. Profiling relied on immunoSEQ multiplex PCR, and the TCRdb table lists in-frame clones only, not all of them. The sample lists around 250,000 clones, roughly an eighth occurring once. Input material: naive CD4+ T cells from blood. These receptors originate from a woman aged 40-49 years in good health.

In this sample, this clone turned up a few times. The chain couples TRBV5-1 to TRBJ1-1; 8 bases are a match to TRBD1. From germline, CDR1 is SGHRS and CDR2 YFSETQ. With 1 base clipped from V and 3 bases from J, the junction kept 8 bases outside the gene matches. This CDR3 is built from 16 residues. This CDR3 reads CASSLNPQGQDTEAFF. The CDR3 DNA is TGCGCCAGCAGCTTGAACCCTCAGGGACAGGACACTGAAGCTTTCTTT.

This clone was seen more than once but under ten times. The genes are TRBV5-1 and TRBJ2-1; 10 bases map to TRBD2. CDR1 is SGHRS, CDR2 YFSETQ, per germline. This CDR3 is 16 amino acids long. Trimming took 0 bases from V and 4 from J; bases not matched to a gene: 4. CDR3 region: CASSLGLAGVYNEQFF. In DNA form, the CDR3 reads TGCGCCAGCAGCTTGGGGCTAGCGGGGGTGTACAATGAGCAGTTCTTC. Drawing the rest from reference TRBV5-1 and TRBJ2-1, the complete variable domain is KAGVTQTPRYLIKTRGQQVTLSCSPISGHRSVSWYQQTPGQGLQFLFEYFSETQRNKGNFPGRFSGRQFSNSRSEMNVSTLELGDSALYLCASSLGLAGVYNEQFFGPGTRLTVL.

This clone was recorded a few times. The chain links TRBV5-1 to TRBJ2-2; no clear D. The germline V gene has CDR1 SGHRS and CDR2 YFSETQ. The V end lost 0 bases, the J end lost 4 bases, and 7 bases lay between the germline ends. The CDR3 contains 14 residues. The CDR3, as DNA: TGCGCCAGCAGCTTGGAGCCGGGCACCGGGGAGCTGTTTTTT. As protein: CASSLEPGTGELFF.

This clone showed up just a few times. Other DNA sequences in this sample translate to the same CDR3. This chain connects TRBV7-2 to TRBJ2-7; possible D gene TRBD2, 5 bases. CDR3 length: 12 residues. The germline V gene encodes CDR1 SGHTA and CDR2 FQGNSA. The V and J ends lost 2 bases and 3 bases respectively, with 5 bases between them. In nucleotides, the CDR3 is TGTGCCAGCAGCTTAACTAGCTACGAGCAGTACTTC. Protein: CASSLTSYEQYF.

This clone showed up just a few times. The rearrangement joins TRBV6-5 to TRBJ2-1; D unresolved. In germline, CDR1 is MNHEY, CDR2 SVGAGI. V lost 4 bases, J lost 9 bases, and 7 bases lay in between. The CDR3 extends over 11 amino acids. CDR3 amino acids: CASSLRVEQFF. CDR3 in DNA: TGTGCCAGCAGTTTACGCGTTGAGCAGTTCTTC.

This clone was picked up a small number of times. The chain combines TRBV5-1 with TRBJ2-2, with 7 bases aligning to TRBD2. The CDR3 extends over 15 amino acids. The V gene's germline CDR1 is SGHRS and CDR2 YFSETQ. V trimming: 4 bases; J trimming: 0 bases; junction bases outside the gene matches: 3. DNA of the CDR3: TGCGCCAGCAGCGATCTAGCGGCGAACACCGGGGAGCTGTTTTTT. This encodes CASSDLAANTGELFF.

This clone was seen more than once but under ten times. The chain recombines TRBV11-2 with TRBJ2-1, with TRBD1 matching 9 bases. V lost 4 bases to trimming and J lost 7 bases; unmatched junction nucleotides: 8. The CDR3 contains 15 residues. Germline CDR1 reads SGHAT; CDR2 reads FQNNGV. The CDR3 DNA reads as TGTGCCAGCAGCTCGCGAGGACAGGGGAGAAATGAGCAGTTCTTC. Translation: CASSSRGQGRNEQFF.

In DNA form, the CDR3 reads TGTGCCAGCAGTTTATCTGGTCGTCGGACAGGCTCTGGAAACACCATATATTTT. The encoded protein is CASSLSGRRTGSGNTIYF. This chain uses TRBV27 with TRBJ1-3; 7 bases are a match to TRBD1. V lost 0 bases to trimming and J lost 0 bases; unmatched junction nucleotides: 8. The CDR3 loop spans 18 amino acids. CDR1 is MNHEY and CDR2 is SMNVEV in the germline V gene (reference sequence).

The chain has TRBV19 and TRBJ2-1; the D gene is possibly TRBD2 (5 bases). Between the trimmed V and J ends, which lost 6 bases and 6 bases, there was a span of 18 bases. This CDR3 is 15 amino acids long. CDR1 and CDR2 from the germline V gene are LNHDA and SQIVND (reference sequence). The CDR3 loop is CASRGEGFSVNEQFF. The CDR3 DNA sequence: TGTGCCAGTAGGGGCGAGGGTTTCAGCGTCAATGAGCAGTTCTTC.

A few counts support this clone. This chain joins TRBV9 and TRBJ2-1, with D possibly being TRBD1 (6 bases). Trimming pared 0 bases from V and 4 bases from J, leaving 17 bases between. The CDR3 contains 17 residues. CDR1 is SGDLS, CDR2 YYNGEE, per germline. The CDR3 protein is CASSVEGHPKAYNEQFF. The DNA for the CDR3 is TGTGCCAGCAGCGTAGAGGGACACCCTAAAGCGTACAATGAGCAGTTCTTC. The full variable domain, completed using reference TRBV9 and TRBJ2-1, is DSGVTQTPKHLITATGQRVTLRCSPRSGDLSVYWYQQSLDQGLQFLIQYYNGEERAKGNILERFSAQQFPDLHSELNLSSLELGDSALYFCASSVEGHPKAYNEQFFGPGTRLTVL.

This clone was seen only a few times. The chain employs TRBV5-1 and TRBJ1-1; tentative D call: TRBD1 (6 bases). Germline CDR1 and CDR2: SGHRS and YFSETQ. The CDR3 loop spans 12 amino acids. Trimming removed 2 bases at V and 7 bases at J, with 9 bases between. CDR3 sequence reads: CASSFSGVEAFF. In DNA, the CDR3 is TGCGCCAGCAGCTTCTCAGGGGTTGAAGCTTTCTTT.

V gene TRBV6-1 combines with J gene TRBJ2-5, with TRBD1 as a possible D gene (6 bases). With 2 bases removed from V and 5 bases from J, the gap between germline ends came to 12 bases. Germline CDR1 reads MNHNS; CDR2 reads SASEGT. The CDR3 length is 14 residues. CDR3 region: CASSERGGVETQYF. The DNA of the CDR3 is TGTGCCAGCAGTGAACGAGGGGGAGTGGAGACCCAGTACTTC.

In its sample, this clone was seen many times. The chain carries TRBV7-2 and TRBJ2-2; 9 bases match TRBD2. This CDR3 spans 14 amino acids. From germline, CDR1 is SGHTA and CDR2 FQGNSA. V lost 7 bases and J lost 6; bases outside the gene matches: 6. The CDR3 DNA sequence: TGTGCCAGCACCCCTGGCGGGGGGGCCGGGGAGCTGTTTTTT. This translates into CASTPGGGAGELFF.

The genes are TRBV11-2 and TRBJ2-1; no definite D call. V lost 3 bases and J lost 12, with 24 bases in between. The CDR3 spans 16 residues. Germline V CDR1 and CDR2: SGHAT, FQNNGV. In DNA form, the CDR3 reads TGTGCCAGCAGCTTTAGTGTGGTAGGAGTGTCTCTTGGGCAGTTCTTC. As protein: CASSFSVVGVSLGQFF.

The chain employs TRBV29-1 and TRBJ2-2; tentatively, D is TRBD1 (6 bases). V was pared by 4 bases and J by 5 bases, with 14 bases between. The germline CDR1 and CDR2 sequences are SQVTM and ANQGSEA. The CDR3 covers 14 residues. CDR3 bases: TGCAGCGTTGCGCCACAGGGCAGGACCGGGGAGCTGTTTTTT. It encodes CSVAPQGRTGELFF.

This clone has just a few counts. The chain combines TRBV19 with TRBJ1-5, with D possibly matching TRBD1 (5 bases). This CDR3 spans 14 amino acids. V gave up 11 bases and J gave up 6 bases, with 20 bases separating them. Germline CDR1 reads LNHDA; CDR2 reads SQIVND (reference sequence). The CDR3 spells CAPKASRGCQPQHF. The CDR3 region has the DNA TGTGCCCCTAAGGCCTCCCGGGGGTGTCAGCCCCAGCATTTT.

There are a few counts of this clone. The V gene is TRBV11-2, the J gene TRBJ1-1; D perhaps matches TRBD1 (6 bases). The CDR3 is made up of 18 amino acids. Germline CDR1 is SGHAT and CDR2 is FQNNGV. The V end lost 2 bases, the J end lost 0 bases, and 19 bases lay between the germline ends. CDR3 loop: CASSLRFGRDTMNTEAFF. CDR3 bases: TGTGCCAGCAGCTTAAGGTTTGGTCGGGACACCATGAACACTGAAGCTTTCTTT.

The chain combines TRBV19 with TRBJ1-1; TRBD1 aligns across 8 bases. The germline V gene has CDR1 LNHDA and CDR2 SQIVND (reference sequence). The length of the CDR3 is 15 residues. V was pared by 5 bases and J by 1 base, with 6 bases of the junction left unmatched. DNA for the CDR3: TGTGCCAGTAGTCCACGACAGGGGTCGAACACTGAAGCTTTCTTT. It encodes CASSPRQGSNTEAFF.

The chain couples TRBV19 to TRBJ1-4; no clear D. The CDR3 loop spans 13 amino acids. CDR1 and CDR2 from the germline V gene are LNHDA and SQIVND (reference sequence). V was shortened by 3 bases and J by 5 bases, with 7 bases between the two germline ends. CDR3 in DNA: TGTGCCAGTAGTATCAGAGGAAATGAAAAACTGTTTTTT. It translates to CASSIRGNEKLFF.

This clone was counted a few times. The genes are TRBV2 and TRBJ1-5, with D maybe TRBD1 (6 bases). This CDR3 region has 15 residues. Germline assignment: CDR1 SNHLY and CDR2 FYNNEI. V was shortened by 5 bases and J by 0 bases, with 11 bases between the two germline ends. The chain's CDR3 is CASSRSGDSNQPQHF. The CDR3 nucleotides are TGTGCCAGCAGTCGGTCAGGGGATAGCAATCAGCCCCAGCATTTT.

This clone was recorded a few times. Written as DNA, the CDR3 is TGTGCCATCATCCAGCTCGGACTAGCGGGGTGGGAGACCCAGTACTTC. This encodes CAIIQLGLAGWETQYF. The chain has TRBV10-3 and TRBJ2-5; 12 bases map to TRBD2. The V segment lost 7 bases and the J segment 5 bases; nucleotides outside the gene matches: 11. The CDR3 sequence is 16 residues long. Germline CDR1 is ENHRY and CDR2 is SYGVKD.

The rearrangement joins TRBV10-3 to TRBJ1-2; perhaps TRBD1 as D (5 bases). V lost 7 bases and J lost 4, with 19 bases in between. CDR3 size: 15 residues. CDR1 is ENHRY and CDR2 is SYGVKD in the germline V gene. CDR3 nucleotides: TGTGCCATCACCCTAGGGGAAGGATACTCCTATGGCTACACCTTC. This sequence encodes CAITLGEGYSYGYTF.

This chain joins TRBV5-1 and TRBJ2-1; 16 nucleotides match TRBD2. In germline, CDR1 is SGHRS, CDR2 YFSETQ. The CDR3 is made up of 18 amino acids. With V trimmed by 4 bases and J by 5 bases, 9 bases remained unmatched. CDR3 residues: CASSPGLAGGPTNNEQFF. The CDR3 DNA sequence: TGCGCCAGCAGCCCGGGACTAGCGGGGGGGCCTACCAACAATGAGCAGTTCTTC. The full variable domain, with the rest looked up from reference TRBV5-1 and TRBJ2-1, is KAGVTQTPRYLIKTRGQQVTLSCSPISGHRSVSWYQQTPGQGLQFLFEYFSETQRNKGNFPGRFSGRQFSNSRSEMNVSTLELGDSALYLCASSPGLAGGPTNNEQFFGPGTRLTVL.

The chain employs TRBV5-6 and TRBJ1-2; D is ambiguous. This CDR3 is 13 amino acids long. Trimming stripped 3 bases from V and 4 bases from J, with 10 bases between. From germline, CDR1 is SGHDT and CDR2 YYEEEE. The CDR3 DNA follows: TGTGCCAGCAGCTCCCTCGCCGGCTATGGCTACACCTTC. It specifies CASSSLAGYGYTF.

Only a few counts were recorded for this clone. The chain employs TRBV10-3 and TRBJ1-2; D call uncertain. The CDR3 is 13 amino acids. Trimming took off 9 bases at V and 4 bases at J, with 15 bases between the two ends. CDR1 is ENHRY, CDR2 SYGVKD, per germline. Here the CDR3 reads CAIRFLEAYGYTF. DNA of the CDR3: TGTGCCATTCGGTTTCTGGAGGCCTATGGCTACACCTTC.

Remarks on this clone: The junction departs from the called germline gene at one end, perhaps through a read error. The gene calls are TRBV4-3 and TRBJ2-7; 8 bases are shared with TRBD1. The CDR3 length is 14 residues. CDR1 and CDR2 from the germline V gene are LGHNA and YSLEER. This CDR3 reads CASSQDLRTGRLDF. In DNA, the CDR3 is TGCGCCAGCAGCCAAGATCTAAGGACAGGGAGATTGGACTTC.

This clone was seen more than once but under ten times. The chain uses TRBV6-6 and TRBJ2-7, with a tentative D call TRBD2 (6 bases). CDR1 is MNHNY, CDR2 SVGAGI, per germline (reference sequence). The CDR3 contains 16 residues. Trimming removed 7 bases from V and 2 bases from J, with 21 bases in between. The CDR3 sequence: CASKEPRGALTYEQYF. DNA for the CDR3: TGTGCCAGCAAAGAACCTCGCGGGGCGCTTACCTACGAGCAGTACTTC.

In this sample, this clone turned up a few times. V is TRBV7-2 and J is TRBJ1-2; 8 nucleotides agree with TRBD1. This CDR3 spans 15 amino acids. Germline CDR1 is SGHTA and CDR2 is FQGNSA. V lost 4 bases to trimming and J lost 4 bases; unmatched junction nucleotides: 8. Here the CDR3 DNA reads TGTGCCAGCAGCTGGGGACAGGCGGGTCCCTATGGCTACACCTTC. Protein: CASSWGQAGPYGYTF.

CDR3 loop: CASSLGGVYENTEAFF. In DNA, the CDR3 is TGTGCCAGCAGCTTGGGGGGGGTATATGAGAACACTGAAGCTTTCTTT. J is TRBJ1-1 and V is TRBV5-4, with D perhaps TRBD1 (5 bases). V was pared by 0 bases and J by 1 base, with 13 bases between. The germline V gene has CDR1 SGHNT and CDR2 YYREEE (reference sequence). The CDR3 totals 16 residues.

The chain has TRBV7-6 and TRBJ1-2, with a weak D call TRBD1 (6 bases). Trimming took 0 bases from V and 3 from J, leaving 11 bases between them. Germline V gene lookup returns CDR1 SGHVS and CDR2 FNYEAQ. The CDR3 sequence is 15 residues long. CDR3 amino acids: CASSLALQGYYGYTF. The DNA of the CDR3 is TGTGCCAGCAGCTTAGCGCTTCAGGGGTACTATGGCTACACCTTC.

Only a few counts were recorded for this clone. The chain joins TRBV11-3 to TRBJ2-3, with a possible D match to TRBD1 (6 bases). The V gene's germline CDR1 is SGHNT and CDR2 YENEEA. The length of the CDR3 is 17 residues. Trimming took off 3 bases at V and 3 bases at J, with 19 bases between the two ends. CDR3 amino acids: CASSLDAGVLGTDTQYF. The CDR3, as DNA: TGTGCCAGCAGCTTGGACGCAGGGGTGCTAGGGACAGATACGCAGTATTTT.

This clone was observed a handful of times. This rearrangement joins TRBV4-1 to TRBJ2-7, with TRBD1 identical over 10 bases. J lost 7 bases, V lost 3 bases, and 15 bases had no gene match. This CDR3 has 17 amino acids. Germline assignment: CDR1 MGHRA and CDR2 YSYEKL. The CDR3 nucleotides are TGCGCCAGCAGCCAGATGGTACTCCGGGACAGGGGAAAGGAGCAGTACTTC. This translates into CASSQMVLRDRGKEQYF.